This TCR beta chain derives from a study of human T cells and chemical hapten exposure. General observations from the study: Counts of TCRs expanded at PT1 correlated positively with patch test score.

TCRdb itself ran the RACE reads through MiXCR, one entry per CDR3 protein. The sample comprises tens of thousands of distinct CDR3 sequences, roughly 10% of which are singletons, and roughly 1.5% rests with the top ten. The time point was: patch test 3, about 24 weeks after DPC sensitization. Treatment defined: therapeutic diphenylcyclopropenone sensitization with weekly scalp DPC. The study drew its donors from alopecia patients who were 18 to 70 years old and suitable for DPC. Extraction of total RNA was performed on unfractionated whole blood. As to this clonotype: Its antigen is undetermined.

The V end was cut by 5 bases, the J end by 1 base, with 8 bases between. Germline V lookup: CDR1 KGHSH, CDR2 LQKENI. This CDR3 is 13 amino acids long. The sequencing used whole blood, collected in connection with sensitization to the hapten diphenylcyclopropenone (DPC). The chain uses TRBV18 and TRBJ1-1, with a weak D call TRBD1 (5 bases). This TCR was sampled from a woman between 45 and 65 years old with alopecia areata. Some clones in this sample may be carry-over from other donors' samples. The CDR3 loop is CASSADTNTEAFF. The CDR3 DNA reads TGTGCCAGCTCAGCGGACACGAACACTGAAGCTTTCTTT. The full variable domain, in which reference TRBV18 and TRBJ1-1 provide the parts outside the CDR3, is NAGVMQNPRHLVRRRGQEARLRCSPMKGHSHVYWYRQLPEEGLKFMVYLQKENIIDESGMPKERFSAEFPKEGPSILRIQQVVRGDSAAYFCASSADTNTEAFFGQGTRLTVV.